These T cell receptor beta chains were read from a single sample in a study of radiation and T cells in renal cell carcinoma. Here immunoSEQ multiplex PCR was the method, and the copy in TCRdb shows in-frame clones only, minus some. The profile covers some 80,000 clones, with around four fifths appearing a single time and under 2.5% taken by the ten largest. The sample was blood, taken from a patient whose treatment included radiotherapy and nephrectomy. These receptors were taken from a woman aged 55 to 70 with renal cell carcinoma. Each CDR3 is given with its conserved first and last residue. A D gene is named only where the DNA matches it firmly. Where a row states a size, it is once, few, many or the class of an expanded clone; other rows omit it.

15	TRBV14	NA	TRBJ2-1	NA	TGTGCCAGCAGCAACACACCCGGACGGTACAATGAGCAGTTCTTC	CASSNTPGRYNEQFF
14	TRBV5-1	NA	TRBJ2-7	NA	TGCGCCAGCAGAGTCCAGGGGACTTCCTACGAGCAGTACTTC	CASRVQGTSYEQYF
13	TRBV4-1	NA	TRBJ2-5	NA	TGCGCCAGCAGCCAAGGTTCCGCGGAGGACCAGTACTTC	CASSQGSAEDQYF
14	TRBV6-1	NA	TRBJ1-4	NA	TGTGCCAGCAGTGAAATCTCAGGGGATGAAAAACTGTTTTTT	CASSEISGDEKLFF
14	TRBV19	NA	TRBJ2-1	NA	TGTGCCAGTAGCCTGGGGGCGTCCTACAATGAGCAGTTCTTC	CASSLGASYNEQFF
14	TRBV6-1	NA	TRBJ1-4	once	TGTGCCAGCAATAACCAAGGCCCGGATGAAAAACTGTTTTTT	CASNNQGPDEKLFF
15	TRBV18	NA	TRBJ2-1	few	TGTGCCAGCTCACCACAGGGGGAGATACACAATGAGCAGTTCTTC	CASSPQGEIHNEQFF
11	TRBV11-2	NA	TRBJ2-7	NA	TGTGCCAGCAGCCTGACCTACGAGCAGTACTTC	CASSLTYEQYF
17	TRBV5-1	TRBD1	TRBJ2-5	NA	TGCGCCAGCAGCCCCCAACCCAGAGGACAGGGCGGGGAGACCCAGTACTTC	CASSPQPRGQGGETQYF
15	TRBV19	TRBD2	TRBJ2-2	NA	TGTGCCAGTAGTGTTAGGACTAGCGGGTCCGGGGAGCTGTTTTTT	CASSVRTSGSGELFF
14	TRBV6-5	NA	TRBJ1-3	NA	TGTGCCAGCAGTTTTAGATCCGGGGGAAACACCATATATTTT	CASSFRSGGNTIYF
18	TRBV6-1	NA	TRBJ1-2	NA	TGTGCCAGCAGTGAAGCTGGGCGGGACGGAAGAGCTAACTATGGCTACACCTTC	CASSEAGRDGRANYGYTF
13	TRBV5-4	TRBD1	TRBJ1-4	NA	TGTGCCAGCAGCTGGACAGGGGGCGTGAAACTGTTTTTT	CASSWTGGVKLFF
14	TRBV19	TRBD2	TRBJ2-7	NA	TGTGCCAGTAGTATAGGGCTAGCGGGAGGCGAGCAGTACTTC	CASSIGLAGGEQYF
18	TRBV10-3	NA	TRBJ2-6	NA	TGTGCCATCAAGTCATTTCTTACAGGTTACTCTGGGGCCAACGTCCTGACTTTC	CAIKSFLTGYSGANVLTF
16	TRBV9	NA	TRBJ1-3	NA	TGTGCCAGCAGCCCGGAGCGGGGGGCTTCTGGAAACACCATATATTTT	CASSPERGASGNTIYF
15	TRBV6-5	NA	TRBJ1-4	NA	TGTGCCAGCAGTTACTCCGAACAGGGAACTGAAAAACTGTTTTTT	CASSYSEQGTEKLFF
12	TRBV4-2	NA	TRBJ1-1	NA	TGTGCCAGCAGCCAAGAACCGGGGGGGGCTTTCTTT	CASSQEPGGAFF
14	TRBV6-1	NA	TRBJ2-3	few	TGTGCCTCACGGACGGGGCCGAGCACAGATACGCAGTATTTT	CASRTGPSTDTQYF
16	TRBV5-1	TRBD1	TRBJ1-2	NA	TGCGCCAGCAGCTTGGGCCAGGGGGCTGGTTGGAATGGCTACACCTTC	CASSLGQGAGWNGYTF
15	TRBV28	TRBD1	TRBJ1-3	NA	TGTGCCAGCAGTTTAAACAGGGGGCTGGGAAACACCATATATTTT	CASSLNRGLGNTIYF
14	TRBV6-5	TRBD1	TRBJ1-6	NA	TGTGCCAGCAGCCGGACAGGCTATAATTCACCCCTCCACTTT	CASSRTGYNSPLHF
13	TRBV29-1	NA	TRBJ2-3	NA	TGCAGCGTTGCTGGGATGGGCACAGATACGCAGTATTTT	CSVAGMGTDTQYF
14	TRBV27	TRBD1	TRBJ2-3	NA	TGTGCCAGCAGAGGGACAGGGGGTCCAGATACGCAGTATTTT	CASRGTGGPDTQYF